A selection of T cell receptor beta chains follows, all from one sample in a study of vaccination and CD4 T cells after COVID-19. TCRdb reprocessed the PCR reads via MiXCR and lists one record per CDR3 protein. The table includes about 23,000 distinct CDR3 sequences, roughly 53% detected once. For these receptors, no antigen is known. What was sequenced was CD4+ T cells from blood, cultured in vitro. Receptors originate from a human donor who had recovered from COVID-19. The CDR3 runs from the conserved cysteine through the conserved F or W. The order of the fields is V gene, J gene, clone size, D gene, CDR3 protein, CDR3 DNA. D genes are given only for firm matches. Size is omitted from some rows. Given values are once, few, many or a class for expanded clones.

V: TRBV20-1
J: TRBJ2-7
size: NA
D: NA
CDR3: CSALASGPGTGEQYF
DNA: TGCAGTGCTCTCGCATCGGGACCCGGAACGGGCGAGCAGTACTTC

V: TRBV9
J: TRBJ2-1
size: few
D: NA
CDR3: CASSHGTPKPNNEQFF
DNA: TGTGCCAGCAGCCACGGGACCCCTAAACCCAACAATGAGCAGTTCTTC

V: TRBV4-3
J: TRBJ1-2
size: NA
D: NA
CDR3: CASSQDWGGNYGYTF
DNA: TGCGCCAGCAGCCAAGATTGGGGAGGGAACTATGGCTACACCTTC

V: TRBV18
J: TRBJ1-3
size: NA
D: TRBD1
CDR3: CASSVNGQGSGNTIYF
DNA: TGTGCCAGCTCAGTCAACGGACAGGGGTCTGGAAACACCATATATTTT

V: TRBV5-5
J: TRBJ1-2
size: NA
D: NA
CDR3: CASSFVTSGGGYTF
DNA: TGTGCCAGCAGCTTCGTGACCTCCGGTGGGGGCTACACCTTC

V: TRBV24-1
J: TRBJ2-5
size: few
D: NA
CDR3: CATSDRRTQETQYF
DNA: TGTGCCACCAGTGACCGACGGACTCAAGAGACCCAGTACTTC

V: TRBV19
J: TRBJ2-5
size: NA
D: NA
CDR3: CASSMIGFQETQYF
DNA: TGTGCCAGTAGTATGATCGGCTTCCAAGAGACCCAGTACTTC

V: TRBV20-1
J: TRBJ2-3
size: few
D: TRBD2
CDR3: CSARDEGTSGRTQYF
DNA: TGCAGTGCTAGAGATGAAGGGACTAGCGGGAGGACGCAGTATTTT

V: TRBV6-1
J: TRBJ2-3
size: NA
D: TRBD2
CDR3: CASPTQPHSGGVDTQYF
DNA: TGTGCCAGTCCCACGCAACCGCACAGCGGGGGGGTGGATACGCAGTATTTT

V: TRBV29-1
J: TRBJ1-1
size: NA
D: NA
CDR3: CSVASRGVSEAFF
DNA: TGCAGCGTTGCCAGCAGGGGAGTGTCTGAAGCTTTCTTT

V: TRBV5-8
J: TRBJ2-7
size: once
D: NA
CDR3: CASSLAPGEYEQYF
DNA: TGTGCCAGCAGCTTGGCCCCTGGGGAGTACGAGCAGTACTTC

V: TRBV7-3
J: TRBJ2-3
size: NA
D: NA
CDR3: CASSPGLSDTQYF
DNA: TGTGCCAGCAGCCCCGGACTCTCAGATACGCAGTATTTT

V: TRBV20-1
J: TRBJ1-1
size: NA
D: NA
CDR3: CSAKGPTEGTEAFF
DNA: TGCAGTGCTAAAGGGCCGACCGAGGGGACTGAAGCTTTCTTT

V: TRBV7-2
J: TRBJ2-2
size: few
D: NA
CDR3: CASSSASLNTGELFF
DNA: TGTGCCAGCAGCTCAGCAAGTTTGAACACCGGGGAGCTGTTTTTT

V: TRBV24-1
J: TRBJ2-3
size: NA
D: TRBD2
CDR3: CATSDPQGSGGPTDTQYF
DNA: TGTGCCACCAGTGACCCTCAGGGGTCGGGAGGGCCGACAGATACGCAGTATTTT

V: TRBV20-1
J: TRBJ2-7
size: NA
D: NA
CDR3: CSASRTATYEQYF
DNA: TGCAGTGCCTCTCGGACAGCTACCTACGAGCAGTACTTC

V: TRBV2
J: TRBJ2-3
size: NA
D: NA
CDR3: CASSEGTRTDTQYF
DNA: TGTGCCAGCAGTGAGGGGACCCGCACAGATACGCAGTATTTT

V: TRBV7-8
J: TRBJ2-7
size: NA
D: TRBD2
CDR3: CASSRGLAGALTYEQYF
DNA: TGTGCCAGCAGCCGGGGACTAGCGGGGGCACTTACTTACGAGCAGTACTTC

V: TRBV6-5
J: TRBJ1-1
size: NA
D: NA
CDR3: CASSYSVEKTEAFF
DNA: TGTGCCAGCAGTTACTCCGTGGAGAAAACTGAAGCTTTCTTT

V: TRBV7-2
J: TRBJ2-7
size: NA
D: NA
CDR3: CASSLVPGSSYEQYF
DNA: TGTGCCAGCAGCTTAGTTCCCGGCAGCTCCTACGAGCAGTACTTC

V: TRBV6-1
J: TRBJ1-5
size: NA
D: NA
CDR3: CASSEFVGALGSNQPQHF
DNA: TGTGCCAGCAGTGAATTTGTCGGCGCCCTGGGCAGCAATCAGCCCCAGCATTTT

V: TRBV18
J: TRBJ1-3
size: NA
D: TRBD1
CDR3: CASSRQGGNTIYF
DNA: TGTGCCAGCTCACGACAGGGTGGAAACACCATATATTTT

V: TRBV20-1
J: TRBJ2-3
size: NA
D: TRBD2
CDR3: CSASIAGADTQYF
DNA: TGCAGTGCTAGTATTGCGGGAGCGGATACGCAGTATTTT

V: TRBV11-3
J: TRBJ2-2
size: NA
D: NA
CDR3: CASSLGWGTGELFF
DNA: TGTGCCAGCAGCTTAGGGTGGGGCACCGGGGAGCTGTTTTTT

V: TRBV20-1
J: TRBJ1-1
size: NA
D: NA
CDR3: CSALGLGGNTEAFF
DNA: TGCAGTGCGCTGGGTCTCGGGGGGAACACTGAAGCTTTCTTT

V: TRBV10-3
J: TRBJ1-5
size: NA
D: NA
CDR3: CAISPGGSYQPQHF
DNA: TGTGCCATCAGCCCTGGGGGATCTTATCAGCCCCAGCATTTT

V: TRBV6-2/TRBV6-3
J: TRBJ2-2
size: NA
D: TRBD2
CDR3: CASSYGASGISTGELFF
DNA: TGTGCCAGCAGTTACGGGGCTAGCGGGATAAGCACCGGGGAGCTGTTTTTT

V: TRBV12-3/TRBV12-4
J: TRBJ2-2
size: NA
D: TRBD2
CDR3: CASSYTPGGAVGELFF
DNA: TGTGCCAGCAGTTACACGCCGGGGGGGGCAGTCGGGGAGCTGTTTTTT

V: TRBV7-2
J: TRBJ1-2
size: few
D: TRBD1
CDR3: CASSTPGQGGGYTF
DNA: TGTGCCAGCAGCACACCGGGACAGGGAGGCGGCTACACCTTC

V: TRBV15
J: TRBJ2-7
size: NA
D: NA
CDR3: CATSRDTAGGEQYF
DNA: TGTGCCACCAGCAGAGATACGGCAGGCGGCGAGCAGTACTTC

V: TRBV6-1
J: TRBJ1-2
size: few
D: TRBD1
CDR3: CASSLRTGGGGIYGYTF
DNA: TGTGCCAGCAGTCTACGGACAGGGGGCGGGGGTATCTATGGCTACACCTTC

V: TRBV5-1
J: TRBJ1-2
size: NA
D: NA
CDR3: CASSFDANYGYTF
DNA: TGCGCCAGCAGCTTCGACGCTAACTATGGCTACACCTTC

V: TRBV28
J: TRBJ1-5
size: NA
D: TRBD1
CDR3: CASNIPGTGGFSNQPQHF
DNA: TGTGCCAGCAACATACCCGGGACAGGGGGCTTTAGCAATCAGCCCCAGCATTTT